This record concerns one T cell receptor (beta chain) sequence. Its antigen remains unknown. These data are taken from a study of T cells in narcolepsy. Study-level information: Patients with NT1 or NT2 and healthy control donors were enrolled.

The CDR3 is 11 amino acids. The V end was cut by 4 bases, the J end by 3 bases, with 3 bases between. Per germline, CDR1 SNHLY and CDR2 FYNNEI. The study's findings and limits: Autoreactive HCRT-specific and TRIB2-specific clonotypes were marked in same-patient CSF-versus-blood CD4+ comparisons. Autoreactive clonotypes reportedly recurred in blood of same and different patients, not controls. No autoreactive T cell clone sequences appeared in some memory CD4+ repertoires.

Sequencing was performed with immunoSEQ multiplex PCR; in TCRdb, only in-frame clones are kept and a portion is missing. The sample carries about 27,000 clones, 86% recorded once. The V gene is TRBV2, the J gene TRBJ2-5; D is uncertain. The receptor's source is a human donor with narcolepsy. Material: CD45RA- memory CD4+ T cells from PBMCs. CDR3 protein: CASSVKETQYF. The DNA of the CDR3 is TGTGCCAGCAGTGTTAAAGAGACCCAGTACTTC.